This T cell receptor beta chain was sequenced during a study of T cell repertoires in cytomegalovirus infection. Study summary: Indicated by public TCR beta signatures were CMV infection and matching HLA type. Study-wide points: CMV-specific TCR beta clonotypes restricted by HLA-C were the ones dominating the ex vivo response. The cumulative frequency of public TCR beta families distinguished individuals who carried CMV together with the relevant HLA.

This clonotype was seen more than once but under ten times. Its antigen remains unidentified. V was clipped by 3 bases and J by 7 bases; unmatched bases: 7. The CDR3 sequence is 15 residues long. CDR1 and CDR2 from the germline V gene are SGHNT and YYREEE (reference sequence). TCRdb analysed the reads with MiXCR anew, one entry per CDR3 protein. The table shows 450,000 to 550,000 distinct CDR3 sequences, with approximately 17% occurring only once. The clonotype comes from a human donor in good health (CMV status not recorded). Some clones in this sample may be carry-over from other donors' samples. The chain couples TRBV5-4 to TRBJ1-6, with 7 positions matching TRBD1. Material: CD8+ T cells from PBMCs. CDR3: CASSSRQGVNSPLHF. In DNA, the CDR3 is TGTGCCAGCAGCTCCCGACAGGGTGTGAATTCACCCCTCCACTTT.